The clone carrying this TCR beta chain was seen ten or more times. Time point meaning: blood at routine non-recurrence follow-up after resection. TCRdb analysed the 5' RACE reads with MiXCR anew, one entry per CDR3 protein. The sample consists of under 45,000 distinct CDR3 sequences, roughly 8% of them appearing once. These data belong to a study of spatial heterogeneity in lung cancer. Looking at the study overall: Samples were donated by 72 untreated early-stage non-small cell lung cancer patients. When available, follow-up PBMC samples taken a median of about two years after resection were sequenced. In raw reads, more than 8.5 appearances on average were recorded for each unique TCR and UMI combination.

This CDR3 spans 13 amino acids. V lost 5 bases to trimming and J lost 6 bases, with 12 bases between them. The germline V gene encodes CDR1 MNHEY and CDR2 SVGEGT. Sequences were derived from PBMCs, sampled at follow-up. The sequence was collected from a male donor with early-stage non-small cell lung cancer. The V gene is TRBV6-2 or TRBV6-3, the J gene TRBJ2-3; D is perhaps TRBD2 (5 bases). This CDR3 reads CASSPPRRDTQYF. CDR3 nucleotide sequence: TGTGCCAGCAGTCCGCCCCGGAGGGATACGCAGTATTTT.